Listed here are 30 T cell receptor beta chains from one sample, sequenced in a study of blood T cells in healthy people across ages. Together with a sample-barcoded 5' primer, a J-beta primer mix was included in a second PCR lasting about 6 to 11 cycles. TCRdb re-derived calls from the 5' RACE reads in MiXCR, one entry per CDR3 protein. The sample lists 550,000 to 700,000 distinct CDR3 sequences; about 25% were seen once. The source material was blood. These receptors were collected from a woman in her 70s in good health.

In its sample, this clonotype was seen a few times. The chain employs TRBV12-3 or TRBV12-4 and TRBJ1-2, with 8 bases that match TRBD1. V trimming: 6 bases; J trimming: 5 bases; junction bases outside the gene matches: 8. The CDR3 runs to 14 residues. The DNA of the CDR3 is TGTGCCAGCAGCTTCGGACAGGGCCGGTATGGCTACACCTTC. Translation: CASSFGQGRYGYTF.

This clonotype was counted only a few times. This chain uses TRBV29-1 with TRBJ1-1; 12 bases fit TRBD1. The length of the CDR3 is 15 residues. Germline CDR1 and CDR2: SQVTM and ANQGSEA. V dropped 3 bases and J dropped 4; count of bases not matched to a gene: 6. CDR3 residues: CSVEGTGGGGTEAFF. DNA of the CDR3: TGCAGCGTTGAGGGGACAGGGGGCGGAGGCACTGAAGCTTTCTTT.

This clonotype was observed a few times. This rearrangement joins TRBV7-2 to TRBJ1-6; maybe TRBD1 (6 bases). The length of the CDR3 is 15 residues. V was cut by 8 bases and J by 7 bases, with 18 bases left in between. Germline V gene lookup returns CDR1 SGHTA and CDR2 FQGNSA. CDR3 residues: CASVPSRGGNSPLHF. The CDR3 DNA is TGTGCCAGCGTACCTTCAAGGGGGGGGAATTCACCCCTCCACTTT.

The V and J genes are TRBV10-3 and TRBJ1-1; D is undetermined. V lost 2 bases, J lost 2 bases, and 9 bases lay in between. CDR1 and CDR2 (germline): ENHRY, SYGVKD. This CDR3 is 14 amino acids long. The CDR3 DNA is TGTGCCATCAGTGAGGTACAGACCAACACTGAAGCTTTCTTT. It yields the protein CAISEVQTNTEAFF.

This clonotype turned up a few times. The genes are TRBV6-2 or TRBV6-3 and TRBJ2-1; possible D gene TRBD2, 7 bases. Trimming cost V 2 bases and J 11 bases, with 13 bases left between them. The CDR3 totals 13 residues. Germline CDR1 MNHEY, CDR2 SVGEGT. CDR3 loop: CASSYGGGHQQFF. CDR3 DNA: TGTGCCAGCAGTTACGGGGGGGGCCACCAGCAGTTCTTC.

This chain connects TRBV7-2 to TRBJ1-2; 10 bases fit TRBD1. This CDR3 contains 15 residues. CDR1 and CDR2 from the germline V gene are SGHTA and FQGNSA. The J segment lost 2 bases and the V segment lost 7 bases, leaving 7 bases of the junction unmatched. The CDR3 coding sequence is TGTGCCAGCACCCCGGACAGGGGGGCCAACTATGGCTACACCTTC. Its protein product is CASTPDRGANYGYTF.

This clonotype was found a few times. V usage is TRBV27 and J usage is TRBJ2-3; the match to TRBD2 covers 12 bases. V shed 6 bases and J 3 bases; nucleotides not matched to a gene: 4. CDR1 MNHEY and CDR2 SMNVEV come from the germline V gene (reference sequence). The CDR3 runs 15 residues. The CDR3 reads CASRPTSGGTDTQYF. The CDR3 DNA sequence: TGTGCCAGCAGACCTACTAGCGGGGGGACAGATACGCAGTATTTT.

The V and J genes are TRBV6-5 and TRBJ1-5; D unresolved. Trimming shortened V by 3 bases and J by 5 bases, and 11 bases separated the two germline ends. The CDR3 totals 14 residues. The germline V gene has CDR1 MNHEY and CDR2 SVGAGI. CDR3 sequence: CASSYGRGYQPQHF. DNA for the CDR3: TGTGCCAGCAGTTATGGGCGGGGATATCAGCCCCAGCATTTT.

This clonotype was found a few times. V and J are TRBV20-1 and TRBJ2-5; TRBD1 matches at 7 bases. The CDR3 has 14 residues. The V gene end was trimmed by 3 bases and the J gene end by 1 base; junction bases not matched to a gene: 5. CDR1 and CDR2 from the germline V gene are DFQATT and SNEGSKA (reference sequence). CDR3 nucleotides: TGCAGTGCTAGGGCCCGGACAGGCCAAGAGACCCAGTACTTC. Translated, it gives CSARARTGQETQYF.

The chain recombines TRBV5-1 with TRBJ1-4, with D possibly being TRBD1 (6 bases). The germline V and J ends were trimmed by 1 base and 8 bases, with 18 bases remaining between them. Germline CDR1 is SGHRS and CDR2 is YFSETQ. The CDR3 spans 16 residues. The CDR3 here is CASSLPTGTLNEKLFF. CDR3 in DNA: TGCGCCAGCAGCTTGCCCACCGGGACATTAAACGAAAAACTGTTTTTT.

In its sample, this clonotype was seen once. The genes are TRBV3-1 and TRBJ2-1; 11 bases line up with TRBD2. Germline values: CDR1 LGHDT, CDR2 YNNKEL (reference sequence). After removal of 5 bases from V and 12 bases from J, the junction contained 18 bases not matched to a gene. This CDR3 has 17 residues. CDR3 in amino acids: CASSTRPGTSGKLGQFF. For the CDR3, the DNA is TGTGCCAGCAGCACGCGACCCGGGACTAGCGGAAAACTGGGGCAGTTCTTC.

Note on this clonotype: The junction differs from germline at one of its ends, possibly a read error. V is TRBV6-1 and J is TRBJ1-4, with no clear D. Germline-derived CDR1 and CDR2 are MNHNS and SASEGT. The CDR3 runs 15 residues. The CDR3 DNA reads TGTGCCAGCAACATACGGGCAACAACTAATGAAAAGCTGTTTTTT. It encodes CASNIRATTNEKLFF.

The chain uses TRBV6-2 or TRBV6-3 and TRBJ1-3, with D unclear. Germline V gives CDR1 MNHEY, CDR2 SVGEGT. The CDR3 is made up of 15 amino acids. With 0 bases removed from V and 1 base from J, the gap between germline ends came to 7 bases. The CDR3 DNA reads as TGTGCCAGCAGTTACTCGGCGGCTTCTGGAAACACCATATATTTT. This translates into CASSYSAASGNTIYF.

The chain carries TRBV6-1 and TRBJ1-1, with D unresolved. V lost 8 bases to trimming and J lost 1 base, with 8 bases between them. CDR1 MNHNS and CDR2 SASEGT come from the germline V gene. CDR3 size: 12 residues. Here the CDR3 reads CASADPNTEAFF. The DNA for the CDR3 is TGTGCCAGCGCGGACCCGAACACTGAAGCTTTCTTT.

A word on this clonotype: One end of the junction fails to match germline, which may point to a read error. The chain recombines TRBV27 with TRBJ2-5; D possibly corresponds to TRBD2 (6 bases). The DNA end is a closer match to TRBJ2-1, so the J assignment may be wrong. Germline V gene data show CDR1 as MNHEY and CDR2 as SMNVEV (reference sequence). This CDR3 comprises 14 residues. Here the CDR3 DNA reads TGTGTCAGCAGTTTACCCTGGAGGGGCAATGAGCAGTTCTTC. This sequence encodes CVSSLPWRGNEQFF.

This clonotype was detected a few times. This chain uses TRBV7-2 with TRBJ2-5, with 7 nucleotides matching TRBD1. With the DNA end fitting TRBJ2-1 better, the J assignment may be wrong. This CDR3 spans 14 amino acids. Germline loops: CDR1 SGHTA, CDR2 FQGNSA. CDR3 coding DNA: TGTGCCAGCAGCAAAACAGGGGTTTACAATGAGCAGTTCTTC. Encoded protein: CASSKTGVYNEQFF.

V is TRBV7-9 and J is TRBJ2-3, with 9 bases fitting TRBD2. The CDR3 is 15 amino acids. V was clipped by 5 bases and J by 6 bases; unmatched bases: 9. CDR1 is SEHNR, CDR2 FQNEAQ, per germline (reference sequence). CDR3 nucleotides: TGTGCCAGCAGCACCCCGGGCCTAGCGGGGGATACGCAGTATTTT. Translated, it gives CASSTPGLAGDTQYF.

This clonotype came up a few times. This chain joins TRBV2 and TRBJ1-4, with 7 bases lining up with TRBD1. This CDR3 contains 14 residues. V shed 4 bases and J 14 bases; nucleotides not matched to a gene: 13. Germline V CDR1 and CDR2: SNHLY, FYNNEI. The CDR3 DNA follows: TGTGCCAGCAGTGGCGACAGGGACCTCCGACTTCTGTTTTTT. Translating gives CASSGDRDLRLLFF.

This clonotype was found a few times. The rearrangement links TRBV10-3 to TRBJ2-1; D tentatively fits TRBD1 or TRBD2 (6 bases each). V lost 4 bases and J 0 bases, leaving 16 bases between the germline ends. The CDR3 length is 17 residues. Germline CDR1 ENHRY, CDR2 SYGVKD. The CDR3 sequence is CAISGRGGSSSYNEQFF. The CDR3 DNA reads TGTGCCATCAGTGGAAGAGGGGGGTCGAGCTCCTACAATGAGCAGTTCTTC.

This clonotype was picked up a small number of times. The rearrangement uses TRBV20-1 and TRBJ2-5; maybe TRBD1 (6 bases). From germline, CDR1 is DFQATT and CDR2 SNEGSKA (reference sequence). Deletions cut 2 bases from V and 5 bases from J, with 18 bases between. The CDR3 sequence is 15 residues long. For the CDR3, the DNA is TGCAGTGCTAGATCGGGCAGGGGATCTGGGGAGACCCAGTACTTC. It encodes CSARSGRGSGETQYF.

This chain connects TRBV6-2 or TRBV6-3 to TRBJ1-5; no definite D call. From germline, CDR1 is MNHEY and CDR2 SVGEGT. The V gene lost 7 bases and the J gene lost 3 bases, with 13 bases spanning the gap. This CDR3 comprises 14 residues. The CDR3 region is CASTRPGDNQPQHF. The CDR3 DNA is TGTGCCAGCACCCGGCCAGGAGACAATCAGCCCCAGCATTTT.

The chain joins TRBV7-9 to TRBJ2-3; D call uncertain. Trimming left V 0 bases short and J 4 bases short, with 5 bases between. The CDR3 is 13 residues long. Per germline, CDR1 SEHNR and CDR2 FQNEAQ (reference sequence). The CDR3 sequence: CASSLAAADTQYF. Written as DNA, the CDR3 is TGTGCCAGCAGCTTAGCCGCAGCAGATACGCAGTATTTT.

The chain joins TRBV6-5 to TRBJ2-3; 7 bases align to TRBD1. Germline lookup yields CDR1 MNHEY and CDR2 SVGAGI. This CDR3 has 15 amino acids. The trim removed 2 bases at V and 6 bases at J, leaving 8 bases unmatched. CDR3 sequence reads: CASSYMGQPQDTQYF. In DNA, the CDR3 is TGTGCCAGCAGTTACATGGGACAGCCTCAGGATACGCAGTATTTT.

This clonotype was counted between two and nine times. The CDR3 bases are TGTGCCAGCAGCCAAAGGGCGGGGACAGATACGCAGTATTTT. Translated, it gives CASSQRAGTDTQYF. This chain connects TRBV7-9 to TRBJ2-3, with a weak D call TRBD2 (6 bases). V was trimmed by 5 bases and J by 3 bases, leaving 12 bases between them. The CDR3 extends over 14 amino acids. Germline CDR1 is SEHNR and CDR2 is FQNEAQ (reference sequence).

J is TRBJ2-1 and V is TRBV20-1, with 9 bases identical to TRBD2. Per the germline V gene, CDR1 is DFQATT and CDR2 is SNEGSKA (reference sequence). The junction had 12 bases not matched to a gene; V was cut back by 5 bases and J by 4 bases. This CDR3 contains 16 residues. Here the CDR3 DNA reads TGCAGTGCTGTCGCCCGTAGCGGGAGTGGATACAATGAGCAGTTCTTC. Amino acid sequence: CSAVARSGSGYNEQFF.

V gene TRBV2 combines with J gene TRBJ1-2; D is undetermined. Germline V CDR1 and CDR2: SNHLY, FYNNEI. Deletions cut 5 bases from V and 0 bases from J, with 7 bases between. The CDR3 spans 13 residues. The CDR3 sequence is CASSTDANYGYTF. The CDR3 nucleotides are TGTGCCAGCAGTACCGACGCTAACTATGGCTACACCTTC. Combining the CDR3 with reference TRBV2 and TRBJ1-2 gives the whole variable domain EPEVTQTPSHQVTQMGQEVILRCVPISNHLYFYWYRQILGQKVEFLVSFYNNEISEKSEIFDDQFSVERPDGSNFTLKIRSTKLEDSAMYFCASSTDANYGYTFGSGTRLTVV.

This clonotype has just a few counts. Without the conserved terminal phenylalanine or tryptophan, this CDR3 likely stems from a read error. The chain recombines TRBV9 with TRBJ1-2; no firm D call. Germline CDR1 reads SGDLS; CDR2 reads YYNGEE. CDR3 size: 11 residues. Trimming removed 5 bases from V and 8 bases from J, with 10 bases in between. Here the CDR3 DNA reads TGTGCCAGCAGGAGGGATTGGGGCTACACCCTC. It translates to CASRRDWGYTL.

This clonotype has just a few counts. The chain carries TRBV19 and TRBJ2-7, with TRBD2 as a possible D gene (7 bases). Germline values: CDR1 LNHDA, CDR2 SQIVND (reference sequence). V was trimmed by 1 base and J by 4 bases, leaving 14 bases between them. This CDR3 contains 15 residues. This CDR3 reads CASSIGSGRGYEQYF. CDR3 sequence (DNA): TGTGCCAGTAGTATAGGCTCGGGGAGGGGGTACGAGCAGTACTTC.

The CDR3: CASSTAGGIQETQYF. Written as DNA, the CDR3 is TGTGCCAGCAGTACCGCGGGGGGTATACAAGAGACCCAGTACTTC. The genes are TRBV27 and TRBJ2-5, with TRBD2 matching 8 bases. CDR3 length: 15 amino acids. J lost 2 bases, V lost 5 bases, and 7 bases had no gene match. Germline V CDR1 and CDR2: MNHEY, SMNVEV (reference sequence).

Many counts were recorded for this clonotype. V is TRBV20-1 and J is TRBJ1-1, with TRBD1 matching 11 bases. Losses at the gene ends were 5 bases for V and 5 bases for J; bases not matched to a gene: 10. CDR3 size: 15 residues. CDR1 DFQATT and CDR2 SNEGSKA come from the germline V gene (reference sequence). As DNA, the CDR3 is TGCAGTGCTCCCGGGACAGGGGGTTGGTATACTGAAGCTTTCTTT. As protein: CSAPGTGGWYTEAFF.